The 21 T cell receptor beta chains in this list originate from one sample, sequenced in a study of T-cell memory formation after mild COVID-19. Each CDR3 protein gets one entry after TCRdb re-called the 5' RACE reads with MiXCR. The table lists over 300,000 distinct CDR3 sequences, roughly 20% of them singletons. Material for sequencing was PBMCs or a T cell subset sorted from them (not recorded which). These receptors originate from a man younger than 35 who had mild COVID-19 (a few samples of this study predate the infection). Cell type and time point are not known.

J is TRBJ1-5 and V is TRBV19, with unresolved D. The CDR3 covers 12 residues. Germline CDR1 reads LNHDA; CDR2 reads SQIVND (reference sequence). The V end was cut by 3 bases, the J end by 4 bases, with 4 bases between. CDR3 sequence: CASSILNQPQHF. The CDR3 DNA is TGTGCCAGTAGTATCCTAAATCAGCCCCAGCATTTT.

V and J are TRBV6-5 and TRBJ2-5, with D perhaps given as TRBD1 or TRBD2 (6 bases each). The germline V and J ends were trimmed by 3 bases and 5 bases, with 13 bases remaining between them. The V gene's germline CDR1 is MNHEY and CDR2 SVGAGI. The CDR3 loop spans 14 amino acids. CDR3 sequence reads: CASSYPAGGETQYF. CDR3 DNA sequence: TGTGCCAGCAGTTATCCTGCCGGGGGCGAGACCCAGTACTTC.

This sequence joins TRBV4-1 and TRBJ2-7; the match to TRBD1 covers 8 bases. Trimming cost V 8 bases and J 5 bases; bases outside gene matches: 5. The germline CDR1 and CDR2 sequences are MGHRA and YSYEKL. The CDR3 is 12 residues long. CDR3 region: CASQGARDEQYF. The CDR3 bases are TGCGCCAGCCAGGGGGCGAGGGACGAGCAGTACTTC.

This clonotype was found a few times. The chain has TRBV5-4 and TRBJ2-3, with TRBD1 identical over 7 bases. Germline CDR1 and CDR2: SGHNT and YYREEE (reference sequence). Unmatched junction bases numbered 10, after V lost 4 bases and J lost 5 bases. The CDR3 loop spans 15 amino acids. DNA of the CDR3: TGTGCCAGCAGCCCCGAGAGGGACAGCGGAGATACGCAGTATTTT. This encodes CASSPERDSGDTQYF.

This CDR3 reads CASIPGEVYQNTEAFF. The CDR3 coding sequence is TGTGCCAGCATCCCCGGCGAGGTATACCAGAACACTGAAGCTTTCTTT. V and J are TRBV7-9 and TRBJ1-1; D not certain. The CDR3 spans 16 residues. Trimming pared 7 bases from V and 1 base from J, leaving 19 bases between. Germline CDR1 and CDR2: SEHNR and FQNEAQ (reference sequence).

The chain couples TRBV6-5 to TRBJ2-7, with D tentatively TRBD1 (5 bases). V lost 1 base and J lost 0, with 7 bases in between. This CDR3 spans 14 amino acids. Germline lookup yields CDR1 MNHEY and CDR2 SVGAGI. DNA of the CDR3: TGTGCCAGCAGTTACTTTGACAGCTCCTACGAGCAGTACTTC. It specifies CASSYFDSSYEQYF.

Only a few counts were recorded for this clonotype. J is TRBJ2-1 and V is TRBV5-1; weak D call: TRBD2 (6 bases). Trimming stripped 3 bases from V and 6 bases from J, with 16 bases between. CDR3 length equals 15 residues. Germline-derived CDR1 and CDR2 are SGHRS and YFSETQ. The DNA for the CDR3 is TGCGCCAGCAGCTGGGTCCCCGGGGGAGGCAATGAGCAGTTCTTC. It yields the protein CASSWVPGGGNEQFF.

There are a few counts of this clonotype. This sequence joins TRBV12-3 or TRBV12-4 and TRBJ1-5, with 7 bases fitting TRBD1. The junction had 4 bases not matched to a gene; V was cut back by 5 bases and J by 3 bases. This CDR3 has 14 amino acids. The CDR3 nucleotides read TGTGCCAGCAGTCAAACAGGGGACAATCAGCCCCAGCATTTT. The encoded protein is CASSQTGDNQPQHF.

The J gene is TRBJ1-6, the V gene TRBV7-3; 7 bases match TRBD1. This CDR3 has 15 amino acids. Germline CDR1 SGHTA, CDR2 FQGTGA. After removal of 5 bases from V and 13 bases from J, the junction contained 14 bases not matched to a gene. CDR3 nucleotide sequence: TGTGCCAGCAGCCCGGGACAGTCCCGACTCTCCCCCCTCCACTTT. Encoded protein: CASSPGQSRLSPLHF.

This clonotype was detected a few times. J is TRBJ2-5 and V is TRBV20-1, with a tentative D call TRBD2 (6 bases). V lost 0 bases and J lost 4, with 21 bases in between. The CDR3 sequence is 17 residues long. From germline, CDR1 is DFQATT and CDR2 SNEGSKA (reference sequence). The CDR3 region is CSARDPPGRGVGETQYF. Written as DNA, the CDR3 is TGCAGTGCTAGAGATCCTCCCGGGCGGGGAGTAGGAGAGACCCAGTACTTC.

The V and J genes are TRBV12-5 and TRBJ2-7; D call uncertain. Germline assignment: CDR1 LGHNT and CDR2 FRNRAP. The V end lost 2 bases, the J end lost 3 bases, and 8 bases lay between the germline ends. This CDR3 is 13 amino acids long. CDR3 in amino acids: CASGLPPGYEQYF. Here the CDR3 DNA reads TGTGCTAGTGGTTTGCCCCCAGGCTACGAGCAGTACTTC.

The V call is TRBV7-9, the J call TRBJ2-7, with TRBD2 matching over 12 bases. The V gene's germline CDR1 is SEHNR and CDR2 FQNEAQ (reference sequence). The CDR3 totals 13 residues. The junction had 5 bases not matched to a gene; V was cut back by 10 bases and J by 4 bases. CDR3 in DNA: TGTGCCAACACCGGGACTAGCGGGTACGAGCAGTACTTC. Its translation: CANTGTSGYEQYF.

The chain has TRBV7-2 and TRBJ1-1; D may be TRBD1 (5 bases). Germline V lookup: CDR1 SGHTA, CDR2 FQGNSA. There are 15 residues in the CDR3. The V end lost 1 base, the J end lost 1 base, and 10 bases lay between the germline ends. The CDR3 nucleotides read TGTGCCAGCAGCTTAGGGGGCCCTGGGAACACTGAAGCTTTCTTT. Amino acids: CASSLGGPGNTEAFF.

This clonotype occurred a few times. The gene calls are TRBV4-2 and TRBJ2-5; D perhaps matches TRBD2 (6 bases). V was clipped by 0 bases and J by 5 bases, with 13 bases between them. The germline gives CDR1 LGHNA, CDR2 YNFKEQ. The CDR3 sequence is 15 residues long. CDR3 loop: CASSQDRGGGETQYF. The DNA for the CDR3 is TGTGCCAGCAGCCAAGACCGGGGAGGAGGGGAGACCCAGTACTTC.

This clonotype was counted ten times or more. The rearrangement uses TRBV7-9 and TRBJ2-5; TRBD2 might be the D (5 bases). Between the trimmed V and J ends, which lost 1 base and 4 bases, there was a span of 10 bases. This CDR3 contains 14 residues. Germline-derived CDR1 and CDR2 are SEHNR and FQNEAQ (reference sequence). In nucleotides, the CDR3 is TGTGCCAGCAGCTTAGTAGCTGGGAGAGAGACCCAGTACTTC. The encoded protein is CASSLVAGRETQYF.

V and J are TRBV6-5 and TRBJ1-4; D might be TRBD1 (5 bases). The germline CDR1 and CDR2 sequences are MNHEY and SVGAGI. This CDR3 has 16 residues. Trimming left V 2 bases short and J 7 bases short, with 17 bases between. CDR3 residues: CASSYHRGLGGEKLFF. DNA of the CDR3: TGTGCCAGCAGTTACCACCGGGGACTAGGAGGTGAAAAACTGTTTTTT.

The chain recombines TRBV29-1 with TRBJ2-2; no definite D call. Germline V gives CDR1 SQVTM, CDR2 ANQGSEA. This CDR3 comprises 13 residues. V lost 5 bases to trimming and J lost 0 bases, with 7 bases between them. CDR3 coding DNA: TGCAGCGTTACCCGAACGAACACCGGGGAGCTGTTTTTT. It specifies CSVTRTNTGELFF.

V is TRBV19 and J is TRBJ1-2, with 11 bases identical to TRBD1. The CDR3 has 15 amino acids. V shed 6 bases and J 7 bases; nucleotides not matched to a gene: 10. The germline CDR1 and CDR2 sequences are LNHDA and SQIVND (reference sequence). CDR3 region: CASRKPGQGGFGYTF. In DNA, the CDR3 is TGTGCCAGTAGGAAACCGGGACAGGGGGGTTTTGGCTACACCTTC.

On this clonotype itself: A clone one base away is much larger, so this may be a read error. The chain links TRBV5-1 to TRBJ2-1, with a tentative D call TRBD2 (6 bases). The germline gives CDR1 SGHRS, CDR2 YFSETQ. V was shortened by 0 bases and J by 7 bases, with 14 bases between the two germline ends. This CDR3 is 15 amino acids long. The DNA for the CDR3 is TGCGCCAGCAGCTTGGGGTCTAGCGTGGGGAATGAGCAGTTCTTC. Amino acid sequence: CASSLGSSVGNEQFF.

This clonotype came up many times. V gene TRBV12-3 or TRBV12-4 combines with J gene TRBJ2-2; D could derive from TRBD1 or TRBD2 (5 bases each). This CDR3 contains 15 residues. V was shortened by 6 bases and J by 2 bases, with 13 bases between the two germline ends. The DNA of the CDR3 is TGTGCCAGCAGGTCCGGGACGGCAAACACCGGGGAGCTGTTTTTT. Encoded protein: CASRSGTANTGELFF.

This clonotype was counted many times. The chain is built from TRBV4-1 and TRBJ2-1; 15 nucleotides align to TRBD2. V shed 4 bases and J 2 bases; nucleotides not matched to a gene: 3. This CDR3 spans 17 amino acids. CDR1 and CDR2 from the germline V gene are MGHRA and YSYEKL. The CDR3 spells CASSPGLAGGTYNEQFF. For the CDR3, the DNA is TGCGCCAGCAGCCCGGGACTAGCGGGGGGCACCTACAATGAGCAGTTCTTC.